The 2 T cell receptor beta chains below all came from one sample that was sequenced in a study of shared clonotypes between healthy human individuals. The repertoire was sequenced with immunoSEQ multiplex PCR; TCRdb's copy has only in-frame clones and lacks some. The repertoire consists of roughly 1,500,000 clones, with 95% to 99% occurring once and the leading ten covering about 0.42%. What was sequenced was naive CD4+ T cells sorted from blood. As to subset: CD45RA+ positively selected. These receptor sequences come from a man aged 25 to 40 in good health.

The chain links TRBV5-1 to TRBJ2-5; TRBD2 agrees at 11 bases. Losses at the gene ends were 1 base for V and 5 bases for J; bases not matched to a gene: 7. The germline V gene encodes CDR1 SGHRS and CDR2 YFSETQ. The CDR3 has 16 amino acids. The DNA for the CDR3 is TGCGCCAGCAGCTTGTTAGCGGGAGGGCCTATTGAGACCCAGTACTTC. This gives the protein CASSLLAGGPIETQYF.

In this sample, this clone turned up once. The chain uses TRBV4-1 and TRBJ2-2, with D uncertain. Germline V gene data show CDR1 as MGHRA and CDR2 as YSYEKL. The CDR3 covers 12 residues. V was trimmed by 2 bases and J by 8 bases, leaving 6 bases between them. CDR3 region: CASSQSRGELFF. The CDR3 DNA sequence: TGCGCCAGCAGCCAATCCAGGGGGGAGCTGTTTTTT.